Shown below are 2 T cell receptor beta chains from a single sample sequenced in a study of beta chain features in type 1 diabetes (dated by TCRdb to 2016 to 2019). Libraries were prepared through the immunoSEQ multiplex PCR assay. The High Capacity cDNA Reverse Transcription Kit was used to reverse transcribe all of the isolated RNA, meaning that expressed TCRB transcripts were what got sequenced. TCRdb provides this immuneACCESS table in a form limited to in-frame rearrangements. Some clones are lacking; in checked studies, under half of them reflect an unresolved V gene, and why the rest are absent is not known. The sample profile shows about 340,000 clones; around 7.6% of them were found once. Roughly 0.44% of the sample comes from the top ten. The specimen was central memory CD4+ T cells from blood. The receptors were sampled from a woman aged 18-30 years in good health.

This clone was detected only a few times. V usage is TRBV9 and J usage is TRBJ2-3; 9 nucleotides align to TRBD1. The J segment lost 1 base and the V segment lost 3 bases, leaving 3 bases of the junction unmatched. Germline CDR1 is SGDLS and CDR2 is YYNGEE. The CDR3 length is 15 residues. The CDR3 nucleotides are TGTGCCAGCAGCGGCCGGGACAGGGGCACAGATACGCAGTATTTT. Protein product: CASSGRDRGTDTQYF.

Comment on this clone: This may be a read error: a much more frequent sequence differs by one nucleotide. V gene TRBV7-3 combines with J gene TRBJ1-5; D is unclear. This CDR3 has 12 amino acids. Trimming cost V 2 bases and J 5 bases, with 4 bases left between them. From germline, CDR1 is SGHTA and CDR2 FQGTGA. This chain's CDR3 is CASSLGYQPQHF. The CDR3 DNA reads as TGTGCCAGCAGCTTAGGGTATCAGCCCCAGCATTTT.